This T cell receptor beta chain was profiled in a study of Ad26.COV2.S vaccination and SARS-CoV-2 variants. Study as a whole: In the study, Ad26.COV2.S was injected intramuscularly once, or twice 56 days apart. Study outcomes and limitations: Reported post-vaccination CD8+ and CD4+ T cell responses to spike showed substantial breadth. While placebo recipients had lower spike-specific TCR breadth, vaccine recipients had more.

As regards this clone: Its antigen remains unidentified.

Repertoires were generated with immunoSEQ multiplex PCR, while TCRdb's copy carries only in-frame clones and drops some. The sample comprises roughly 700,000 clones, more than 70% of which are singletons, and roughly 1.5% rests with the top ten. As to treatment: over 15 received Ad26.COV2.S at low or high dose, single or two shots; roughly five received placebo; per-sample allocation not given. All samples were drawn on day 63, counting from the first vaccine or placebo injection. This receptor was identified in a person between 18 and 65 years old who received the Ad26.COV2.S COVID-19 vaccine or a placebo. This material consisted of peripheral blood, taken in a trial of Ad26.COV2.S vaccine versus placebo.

The chain's CDR3 is CASSRGGSGANVLTF. The CDR3 coding sequence is TGTGCCAGCAGCCGTGGAGGGTCTGGGGCCAACGTCCTGACTTTC. The V gene is TRBV13, the J gene TRBJ2-6; tentative D call: TRBD2 (6 bases). Per the germline V gene, CDR1 is PRHDT and CDR2 is FYEKMQ (reference sequence). Deletions cut 5 bases from V and 1 base from J, with 9 bases between. The CDR3 covers 15 residues.